This T cell receptor (beta chain) was obtained from a study of cytomegalovirus exposure and HLA in healthy donors. For this clone: Its antigen is currently unknown.

Study results and limitations: Being productive about 87% or about 30% of the time was typical of most TCR beta V segments in an earlier analysis. CMV serostatus was the only immune exposure information that was available. Across HLA loci, a later analysis found differing TCR association rates, with DRB1 most and HLA-C fewest.

PCR employed 60 Vbeta and 13 Jbeta primers. TCRdb's table, derived via immunoSEQ multiplex PCR, lists solely in-frame clones and lacks some. This table holds 150,000 to 200,000 clones, 82% found once. With 5 bases clipped from V and 10 bases from J, the junction kept 2 bases outside the gene matches. The length of the CDR3 is 11 residues. Germline V gene data show CDR1 as SEHNR and CDR2 as FQNEAQ (reference sequence). The source of this sequence is a man aged 40-50 years in good health and CMV-seronegative. Sample: PBMCs. The rearrangement links TRBV7-9 to TRBJ2-1, with 7 bases that match TRBD1. Written as DNA, the CDR3 is TGTGCCAGCAGCGGGACAGAGGAGCAGTTCTTC. Translation: CASSGTEEQFF.